This TCR beta chain was recovered during a study of cytomegalovirus exposure and HLA in healthy donors. Study findings and constraints: Many donors carried some public TCRs, although rarity characterized most TCR sequences. TCR beta sequences reportedly predicted most subjects' HLA-A and HLA-B alleles accurately. In a later analysis, at a false discovery rate of 0.05, about 17,000 TCR beta sequences matched HLA alleles.

The CDR3 sequence is 15 residues long. Trimming left V 5 bases short and J 3 bases short, with 17 bases between. Per the germline V gene, CDR1 is LNHDA and CDR2 is SQIVND (reference sequence). The PCR used 60 Vbeta and 13 Jbeta primers. In the original workflow: In a later analysis, some 10 million of tens of millions of unique beta chains occurred in at least two donors. Profiled with immunoSEQ multiplex PCR; TCRdb holds only in-frame clones, not every one. That table gives V, J and clone size, and the DNA gave D and trimming. The sample includes some 140,000 clones, around 63% of them seen just once. About this clone: Its specificity is unknown.

This sequence was found in a human donor in good health. The J gene is TRBJ2-7, the V gene TRBV19, with D maybe TRBD1 (5 bases). The sequenced sample was PBMCs. The CDR3 here is CASSLQRGAGYEQYF. Here the CDR3 DNA reads TGTGCCAGTAGTCTACAAAGGGGCGCAGGCTACGAGCAGTACTTC.